This T cell receptor beta chain was retrieved from a study of beta chain features in type 1 diabetes. Notes on the study in general: There were fewer insertions and more deletions at the VDJ junctions of type 1 diabetes patients. All four CD4+ subsets of Type 1 diabetes patients contained TCRB CDR3s that were moderately but significantly shorter. Any HLA type influence on TCRB rearrangement was left unresolved here. The naive, central memory and Treg TCRB repertoires looked more alike in patients than they did in healthy donors.

Expressed TCRB transcripts were sequenced because the isolated RNA had all been reverse transcribed beforehand. Some 3.6 million reads on average were seen across naive, central memory and regulatory T cell samples. The table came from immunoSEQ multiplex PCR; TCRdb's copy has only in-frame clones and leaves some out. The sample shows some 290,000 clones, roughly 25% of them seen only once. Trimming stripped 5 bases from V and 8 bases from J, with 17 bases between. Germline CDR1 and CDR2: SGHNT and YENEEA. The CDR3 is 14 amino acids. Comment on this clone: Its antigen is not known.

Sequenced input: naive CD4+ T cells from blood. The rearrangement joins TRBV11-3 to TRBJ2-3, with a possible D match to TRBD1 (6 bases). This TCR derives from a woman in her 30s with type 1 diabetes. The CDR3 loop reads CASSPRLQGSTQYF. In DNA, the CDR3 is TGTGCCAGCAGCCCCAGACTGCAGGGGAGTACGCAGTATTTT.